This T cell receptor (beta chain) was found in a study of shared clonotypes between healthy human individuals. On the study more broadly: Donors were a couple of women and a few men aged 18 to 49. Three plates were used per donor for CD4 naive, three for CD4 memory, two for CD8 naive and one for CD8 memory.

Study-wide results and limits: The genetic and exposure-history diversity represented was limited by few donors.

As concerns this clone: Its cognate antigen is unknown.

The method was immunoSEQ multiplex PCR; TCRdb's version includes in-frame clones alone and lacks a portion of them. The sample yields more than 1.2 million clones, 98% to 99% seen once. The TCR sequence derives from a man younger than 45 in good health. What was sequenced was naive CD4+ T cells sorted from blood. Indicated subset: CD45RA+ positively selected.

As DNA, the CDR3 is TGTGCCAGCAGTGGTCGCGGACCTAGCAATCAGCCCCAGCATTTT. This translates into CASSGRGPSNQPQHF. This chain joins TRBV6-1 and TRBJ1-5; no definite D call. Germline V gene sequence: CDR1 MNHNS, CDR2 SASEGT. The germline V and J ends were trimmed by 4 bases and 0 bases, with 10 bases remaining between them. This CDR3 region has 15 residues.